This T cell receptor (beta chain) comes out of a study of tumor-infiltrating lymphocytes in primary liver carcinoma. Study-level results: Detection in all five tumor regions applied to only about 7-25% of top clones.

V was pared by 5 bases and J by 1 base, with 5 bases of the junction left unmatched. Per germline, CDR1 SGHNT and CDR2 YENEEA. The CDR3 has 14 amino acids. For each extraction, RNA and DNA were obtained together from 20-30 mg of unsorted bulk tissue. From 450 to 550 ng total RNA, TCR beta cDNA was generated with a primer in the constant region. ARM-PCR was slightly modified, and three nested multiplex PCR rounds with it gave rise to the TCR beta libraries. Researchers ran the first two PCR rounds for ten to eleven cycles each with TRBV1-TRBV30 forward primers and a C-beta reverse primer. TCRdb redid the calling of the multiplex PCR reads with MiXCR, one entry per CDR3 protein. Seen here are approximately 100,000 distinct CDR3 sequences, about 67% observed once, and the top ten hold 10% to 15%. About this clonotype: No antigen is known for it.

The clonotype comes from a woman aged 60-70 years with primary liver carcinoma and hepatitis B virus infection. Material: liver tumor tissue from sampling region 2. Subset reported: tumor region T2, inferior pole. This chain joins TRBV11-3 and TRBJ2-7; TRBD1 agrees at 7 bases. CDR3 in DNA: TGTGCCAGCAGCCCCGGGACAGCATCCTACGAGCAGTACTTC. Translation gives CASSPGTASYEQYF.